One sample yielded the 17 T cell receptor beta chains listed below, sequenced in a study of T cells in Graves' hyperthyroidism and ophthalmopathy. TCR beta CDR3 regions were amplified from RNA transcripts. A set of HTBI primers served as the primers for a first-round RT-PCR of the TCR CDR3. TCRdb re-derived calls from the multiplex PCR reads in MiXCR, one entry per CDR3 protein. This sample has 500,000 to 700,000 distinct CDR3 sequences, with roughly 17% found just once. The specimen was blood. These receptors were collected from a young woman with Graves' hyperthyroidism.

At least ten counts were recorded for this clonotype. The chain links TRBV7-2 to TRBJ2-1; 8 bases align to TRBD2. The germline V gene encodes CDR1 SGHTA and CDR2 FQGNSA. V gave up 2 bases and J gave up 4 bases; unmatched junction bases: 4. The CDR3 contains 15 residues. CDR3 DNA: TGTGCCAGCAGCTTATATAGCGGGACTTACAATGAGCAGTTCTTC. Translated: CASSLYSGTYNEQFF.

This clonotype showed up many times. The rearrangement uses TRBV5-1 and TRBJ2-7, with a weak D call TRBD2 (6 bases). Trimming cost V 2 bases and J 2 bases, with 14 bases left between them. The CDR3 sequence is 15 residues long. The germline V gene has CDR1 SGHRS and CDR2 YFSETQ. CDR3 DNA sequence: TGCGCCAGCAGCTTCTCCGGGACTTGGACCTACGAGCAGTACTTC. It encodes CASSFSGTWTYEQYF.

A few counts support this clonotype. V gene TRBV5-1 combines with J gene TRBJ2-3; 7 nucleotides line up with TRBD2. CDR3 length equals 14 residues. In germline, CDR1 is SGHRS, CDR2 YFSETQ. V lost 0 bases, J lost 4 bases, and 2 bases stayed unmatched. The CDR3 nucleotides are TGCGCCAGCAGCTTGGCCGCGGGGGCAGATACGCAGTATTTT. Translation: CASSLAAGADTQYF.

This clonotype was seen at least ten times. The rearrangement joins TRBV24-1 to TRBJ1-5; TRBD1 aligns across 8 bases. The CDR3 totals 16 residues. V was pared by 4 bases and J by 0 bases, with 4 bases of the junction left unmatched. The germline V gene has CDR1 KGHDR and CDR2 SFDVKD. The CDR3 sequence is CATSESQGDSNQPQHF. Here the CDR3 DNA reads TGTGCCACCAGTGAGTCACAGGGGGATAGCAATCAGCCCCAGCATTTT.

This clonotype was recorded at least ten times. CDR3 DNA sequence: TGTGCCAGCACCCTTGTGGCAACGAGTCCGAACACTGAAGCTTTCTTT. Protein: CASTLVATSPNTEAFF. The chain couples TRBV28 to TRBJ1-1; D is unresolved. Trimming took off 7 bases at V and 1 base at J, with 19 bases between the two ends. The CDR3 covers 16 residues. CDR1 MDHEN and CDR2 SYDVKM come from the germline V gene.

This chain joins TRBV6-2 or TRBV6-3 and TRBJ2-7, with D unresolved. This CDR3 has 15 amino acids. The V gene's germline CDR1 is MNHEY and CDR2 SVGEGT. Trimming took 6 bases from V and 2 from J, leaving 17 bases between them. The CDR3 DNA is TGTGCCAGCAGACCTACCCCTACAGAGCCCTACGAGCAGTACTTC. It encodes CASRPTPTEPYEQYF.

This clonotype was recorded at least ten times. V is TRBV20-1 and J is TRBJ1-4; weak D call: TRBD1 (5 bases). Germline CDR1 reads DFQATT; CDR2 reads SNEGSKA (reference sequence). The V end was cut by 6 bases, the J end by 1 base, with 9 bases between. The CDR3 covers 13 residues. Here the CDR3 DNA reads TGCAGTGCCCCAGGGCAAACTAATGAAAAACTGTTTTTT. Its protein product is CSAPGQTNEKLFF.

The V gene is TRBV10-1, the J gene TRBJ2-4, with D perhaps TRBD2 (5 bases). The CDR3 has 18 amino acids. Trimming left V 2 bases short and J 0 bases short, with 17 bases between. Germline loops: CDR1 WNHNN, CDR2 SYGVQD (reference sequence). CDR3 in DNA: TGCGCCAGCAGTGAGCGGGTTTCCACCGGAGGAGCCAAAAACATTCAGTACTTC. It translates to CASSERVSTGGAKNIQYF.

The rearrangement joins TRBV10-1 to TRBJ2-3; D may be TRBD1 (6 bases). Germline V gene lookup returns CDR1 WNHNN and CDR2 SYGVQD (reference sequence). CDR3 length equals 13 residues. Between the trimmed V and J ends, which lost 2 bases and 6 bases, there was a span of 9 bases. In nucleotides, the CDR3 is TGCGCCAGCAGTGAGGGGGGCAGCGATACGCAGTATTTT. Protein sequence: CASSEGGSDTQYF.

A few counts support this clonotype. This chain connects TRBV7-8 to TRBJ2-7; no firm D call. The germline gives CDR1 SGHVS, CDR2 FQNEAQ. There are 14 residues in the CDR3. The V end was cut by 0 bases, the J end by 3 bases, with 9 bases between. The DNA of the CDR3 is TGTGCCAGCAGCTTAGCTCCAGGAATCTACGAGCAGTACTTC. Encoded protein: CASSLAPGIYEQYF. Complete variable domain (other parts from reference TRBV7-8 and TRBJ2-7): GAGVSQSPRYKVAKRGQDVALRCDPISGHVSLFWYQQALGQGPEFLTYFQNEAQLDKSGLPSDRFFAERPEGSVSTLKIQRTQQEDSAVYLCASSLAPGIYEQYFGPGTRLTVT.

The rearrangement links TRBV6-6 to TRBJ1-2; the D is unclear. The germline V gene encodes CDR1 MNHNY and CDR2 SVGAGI (reference sequence). The CDR3 loop spans 11 amino acids. V was trimmed by 0 bases and J by 8 bases, leaving 4 bases between them. The CDR3 spells CASSYSLGYTF. As DNA, the CDR3 is TGTGCCAGCAGTTACTCTCTAGGCTACACCTTC.

This clonotype was detected a few times. This CDR3 reads CASNGGGGYNEQFF. The CDR3 nucleotides read TGCGCCAGCAACGGGGGGGGCGGATACAATGAGCAGTTCTTC. This chain joins TRBV5-1 and TRBJ2-1; 8 bases line up with TRBD2. CDR3 length equals 14 residues. Per the germline V gene, CDR1 is SGHRS and CDR2 is YFSETQ. J lost 4 bases, V lost 6 bases, and 6 bases had no gene match. Full variable domain (outside the CDR3, taken from reference TRBV5-1 and TRBJ2-1): KAGVTQTPRYLIKTRGQQVTLSCSPISGHRSVSWYQQTPGQGLQFLFEYFSETQRNKGNFPGRFSGRQFSNSRSEMNVSTLELGDSALYLCASNGGGGYNEQFFGPGTRLTVL.

In its sample, this clonotype was seen many times. The chain has TRBV27 and TRBJ1-6; 11 nucleotides agree with TRBD1. The V and J ends lost 6 bases and 8 bases, in that order; junction bases with no gene match: 18. The CDR3 extends over 19 amino acids. The germline gives CDR1 MNHEY, CDR2 SMNVEV (reference sequence). As DNA, the CDR3 is TGTGCCAGCAGCCGAGCAGGGACAGGGGGTGTCAGGGCCTATTCACCCCTCCACTTT. It encodes CASSRAGTGGVRAYSPLHF.

At least ten counts were recorded for this clonotype. This chain connects TRBV11-2 to TRBJ2-7; D gene unclear. Germline loops: CDR1 SGHAT, CDR2 FQNNGV. This CDR3 contains 15 residues. Trimming stripped 0 bases from V and 2 bases from J, with 11 bases between. The DNA of the CDR3 is TGTGCCAGCAGCTTAGATCGATACGGCACCTACGAGCAGTACTTC. This codes for CASSLDRYGTYEQYF.

This clonotype was found many times. In DNA form, the CDR3 reads TGTGCCAGCAGTTACACTAGCGCACAACAAGAGACCCAGTACTTC. It encodes CASSYTSAQQETQYF. The chain links TRBV6-2 or TRBV6-3 to TRBJ2-5, with 7 bases fitting TRBD2. The CDR3 spans 15 residues. J gave up 2 bases and V 2 bases, and 5 bases lay outside the gene matches. Germline V gene lookup returns CDR1 MNHEY and CDR2 SVGEGT.

There are many counts of this clonotype. V and J are TRBV3-1 and TRBJ2-5; unclear D gene. CDR1 LGHDT and CDR2 YNNKEL come from the germline V gene (reference sequence). CDR3 length equals 14 residues. V was shortened by 4 bases and J by 5 bases, with 14 bases between the two germline ends. CDR3: CASSPPGLGETQYF. The CDR3 DNA reads TGTGCCAGCAGCCCACCGGGCTTGGGGGAGACCCAGTACTTC.

This clonotype was counted many times. This chain links TRBV7-9 with TRBJ2-1; 12 nucleotides match TRBD2. This CDR3 has 15 residues. Per the germline V gene, CDR1 is SEHNR and CDR2 is FQNEAQ (reference sequence). V shed 4 bases and J 12 bases; nucleotides not matched to a gene: 10. This chain's CDR3 is CASSSPGLAGFMQFF. In nucleotides, the CDR3 is TGTGCCAGCAGCTCCCCGGGACTAGCGGGCTTTATGCAGTTCTTC.